This is a list of T cell receptor beta chains from one sample in a study of spatial heterogeneity in lung cancer. A single record per CDR3 protein comes from TCRdb applying MiXCR to the 5' RACE reads. The profile shows about 20,000 distinct CDR3 sequences, more than 15% of them singletons. The sample was lung tumor tissue, taken at surgery. The receptors come from a female donor with early-stage non-small cell lung cancer. The CDR3 runs from the conserved cysteine through the conserved F or W. A D gene is named only where the DNA matches it firmly. Size is stated for part of the rows, as once, few or many counts, or as a class when the clone is expanded.

abundance,d_gene,v_gene,j_gene,CDR3nt,CDR3aa
many,TRBD2,TRBV24-1,TRBJ2-3,TGTGCCACCAGTGGAGGCAGGGAGGGCTCTGCTCGGACGCAGTATTTT,CATSGGREGSARTQYF
many,.,TRBV20-1,TRBJ2-7,TGCAGTGCTAGGGTCTTAGGTGAGGGGACTTACGAGCAGTACTTC,CSARVLGEGTYEQYF
.,TRBD2,TRBV29-1,TRBJ2-1,TGCAGCGCTCAAACTAGCGGGATACGCAATGAGCAGTTCTTC,CSAQTSGIRNEQFF
many,TRBD1,TRBV5-1,TRBJ2-5,TGCGCCAGCAAGAGGGACAGGGGACAACAAGAGACCCAGTACTTC,CASKRDRGQQETQYF
.,.,TRBV20-1,TRBJ2-1,TGCAGTGCTCGCCCTCGTCCGGGACCCCACTCCTACAATGAGCAGTTCTTC,CSARPRPGPHSYNEQFF
few,TRBD1,TRBV18,TRBJ2-7,TGTGCCAGCTCACCAAAGGGGGCCTTCCTCGGCGAGCAGTACTTC,CASSPKGAFLGEQYF
many,.,TRBV23-1,TRBJ2-7,TGCGCCAGCAGTCTCGGGGAGACAACCTGGGGGTACGAGCAGTACTTC,CASSLGETTWGYEQYF
few,TRBD1,TRBV7-9,TRBJ2-5,TGTGCCAGCAGCCCCCGACAGGGGAAAGAGACCCAGTACTTC,CASSPRQGKETQYF
.,.,TRBV7-2,TRBJ2-2,TGTGCCAGCAGTACGGACATCACCGGGGAGCTGTTTTTT,CASSTDITGELFF
many,.,TRBV23-1,TRBJ1-1,TGCGCCAGCAGTCTTGGCAGGAGGACCACTGAAGCTTTCTTT,CASSLGRRTTEAFF
.,TRBD2,TRBV24-1,TRBJ2-1,TGTGCCACCGGGACTAGCGGAACCTCCTACAATGAGCAGTTCTTC,CATGTSGTSYNEQFF
many,.,TRBV20-1,TRBJ2-5,TGCAGTGCTAGCAACTCGCAGACCCAGTACTTC,CSASNSQTQYF
.,.,TRBV10-3,TRBJ2-7,TGTGCCATCAGTGTCGGACCTAGCAGGTCCTACGAGCAGTACTTC,CAISVGPSRSYEQYF
many,TRBD2,TRBV7-2,TRBJ2-5,TGTGCCAGCACCCGACTAGCGGGAGTAGAGGAGACCCAGTACTTC,CASTRLAGVEETQYF
many,.,TRBV2,TRBJ2-1,TGTGCCAGCACCCTGTGGGACGGAATGAACAATGAGCAGTTCTTC,CASTLWDGMNNEQFF
few,.,TRBV2,TRBJ2-3,TGTGCCAGCAGTGACCGCTACACAGATACGCAGTATTTT,CASSDRYTDTQYF
.,.,TRBV7-8,TRBJ2-7,TGTGCCGGCAGCAGAGAGGAAATACTAGCACTCAACGAGCAGTACTTC,CAGSREEILALNEQYF
medium-sized,.,TRBV19,TRBJ2-6,TGTGCCAGTAGTTGGGGCGGCAACTCTGGGGCCAACGTCCTGACTTTC,CASSWGGNSGANVLTF
.,TRBD1,TRBV7-9,TRBJ2-3,TGTGCCAGCACCGTACTCCCCGGACAGGAAAGCGCAGATACGCAGTATTTT,CASTVLPGQESADTQYF
few,.,TRBV6-1,TRBJ2-7,TGTGCCAGCAGTTCCCCAGGGGGGAACAGGCGCGAGCAGTACTTC,CASSSPGGNRREQYF
many,.,TRBV28,TRBJ2-2,TGTGCCAGCAGTTTCTCCGGGTTGACTACGAACACCGGGGAGCTGTTTTTT,CASSFSGLTTNTGELFF
.,.,TRBV3-1,TRBJ2-2,TGTGCCAGCAGCCCCGAGCCCGGGAGTGGTCTGGGGGAGCTGTTTTTT,CASSPEPGSGLGELFF